The present T cell receptor (beta chain) was sequenced within a study of CD4+ T cells in melanoma. Regarding the study as a whole: Reportedly, melanoma neoantigen-specific CD4+ T cells showed varied differentiation states. A reported correlation linked neoantigen-specific CD4+ T cells to CD8+, macrophage and B cell function.

Data came from immunoSEQ multiplex PCR; TCRdb stores just in-frame clones and leaves some out. Among 9,500 to 13,000 clones, 65% to 75% were seen once, and the ten largest hold roughly 12%. Per germline, CDR1 LGHNA and CDR2 YNFKEQ. The CDR3 has 13 amino acids. The ends were cut back, 5 bases at V and 3 bases at J, with 10 bases in the middle. For this clone: Antigen: not known.

The sequenced sample consisted of cells from a culture (not recorded whether cultured in vitro). J is TRBJ1-2 and V is TRBV4-2; TRBD1 might be the D (5 bases). This receptor was identified in a human donor with melanoma. CDR3 protein: CASSLDRYYGYTF. CDR3 sequence (DNA): TGTGCCAGCAGCTTAGACAGATACTATGGCTACACCTTC.